Sequencing of this T cell receptor beta chain was carried out in a study of T cell changes during pregnancy in multiple sclerosis. Germline V gene lookup returns CDR1 LGHNT and CDR2 FRNRAP. This CDR3 is built from 16 residues. Trimming stripped 2 bases from V and 1 base from J, with 11 bases between. Clones were sequenced by immunoSEQ multiplex PCR, and TCRdb holds only the in-frame ones, with some missing. Of 33,000 or so clones in the sample, 91% were seen once. The chain uses TRBV12-5 and TRBJ2-2; possibly TRBD1 for D (6 bases). This sequence originates from a female donor in good health, enrolled as a control in a pregnancy study. The sample was CD8+ T cells from peripheral blood mononuclear cells, taken in the second trimester of pregnancy. CDR3 in amino acids: CASGLPTGKNTGELFF. The CDR3 DNA follows: TGTGCTAGTGGTTTGCCAACAGGGAAGAACACCGGGGAGCTGTTTTTT.